The present entry profiles one T cell receptor beta chain with its context. This specimen belongs to a study of CD8 T cells in Susac syndrome. Germline V CDR1 and CDR2: KGHDR, SFDVKD. The V end lost 10 bases, the J end lost 4 bases, and 22 bases lay between the germline ends. This CDR3 has 15 amino acids. cDNA came from about 0.46 to 1 ug RNA primed by random hexamers. The immunoSEQ assay covered 54 Vbeta and 13 Jbeta segments for CDR3. TCRdb redid the calling of the immunoSEQ multiplex PCR reads with MiXCR, one entry per CDR3 protein. Of under 200,000 distinct CDR3 sequences in the sample, approximately 94% are singletons; the top ten hold around 0.12%. Sequencing of TCR beta drew on CD8+ and CD4+ T cells from blood.

The specimen was CD4+ T cells from PBMCs. This sequence joins TRBV24-1 and TRBJ2-7; TRBD1 is a possible D gene (6 bases). The sequence came from a human donor with Susac syndrome. The DNA for the CDR3 is TGTGCCACGGGGACACCGGGCACTAAACCTTACGAGCAGTACGTC. Amino acid sequence: CATGTPGTKPYEQYV.